A selection of T cell receptor beta chains follows, all from one sample in a study of CD8 T cells in Susac syndrome. TCRdb called the immunoSEQ multiplex PCR reads again in MiXCR, with one record for every CDR3 protein. The table records 95,000 or so distinct CDR3 sequences, approximately 92% of them present only once. The material sequenced was CD8+ T cells from PBMCs. These receptor sequences come from a human donor in good health. Both conserved end residues are part of each CDR3. A D gene is named only where the DNA matches it firmly. The size entry is marked missing in some rows and otherwise reads once, few, many or a size class.

J gene,V gene,D gene,clone size,CDR3 protein,CDR3 DNA
TRBJ1-1,TRBV6-2/TRBV6-3,-,-,CASSYSTIEAFF,TGTGCCAGCAGTTACTCGACAATCGAAGCTTTCTTT
TRBJ2-1,TRBV29-1,TRBD1,-,CSVKTGYGVNEQFF,TGCAGCGTGAAGACAGGGTATGGGGTTAATGAGCAGTTCTTC
TRBJ2-5,TRBV20-1,TRBD2,once,CSAREERGDWETQYF,TGCAGTGCTAGAGAAGAGCGGGGGGATTGGGAGACCCAGTACTTC
TRBJ2-2,TRBV5-1,-,once,CASSFDRDTGELFF,TGCGCCAGCAGCTTCGACCGGGACACCGGGGAGCTGTTTTTT
TRBJ2-3,TRBV5-1,TRBD1,-,CASSFLGQLIDTQYF,TGCGCCAGCAGCTTTTTGGGACAGTTGATTGATACGCAGTATTTT
TRBJ2-7,TRBV19,TRBD2,-,CASSPLRGGPYEQYF,TGTGCCAGTAGCCCTCTACGGGGGGGCCCCTACGAGCAGTACTTC
TRBJ1-2,TRBV27,TRBD1,-,CASSPLAGQGADGYTF,TGTGCCAGCAGCCCCCTGGCAGGACAGGGGGCAGATGGCTACACCTTC
TRBJ1-2,TRBV9,-,-,CASSLGVNYGYTF,TGTGCCAGCAGCCTAGGGGTAAACTATGGCTACACCTTC
TRBJ1-1,TRBV5-4,TRBD1,once,CASSSVPGQGAAFF,TGTGCCAGCAGCTCCGTCCCGGGACAGGGGGCGGCTTTCTTT
TRBJ2-1,TRBV13,-,-,CASSFYRATYNEQFF,TGTGCCAGCAGCTTCTACAGGGCTACCTACAATGAGCAGTTCTTC
TRBJ1-2,TRBV29-1,-,once,CSVDPAGRTNYGYTF,TGCAGCGTTGATCCCGCGGGGAGGACTAACTATGGCTACACCTTC
TRBJ2-3,TRBV7-9,TRBD2,-,CASSHLYGGITDTQYF,TGTGCCAGCAGCCACCTTTACGGGGGGATCACAGATACGCAGTATTTT
TRBJ2-3,TRBV29-1,TRBD2,-,CSVSGTSLVSTDTQYF,TGCAGCGTTTCCGGGACTAGTCTTGTTAGCACAGATACGCAGTATTTT
TRBJ2-5,TRBV20-1,-,-,CSARDDQGMGETQYF,TGCAGTGCTAGAGATGACCAAGGGATGGGAGAGACCCAGTACTTC
TRBJ2-7,TRBV6-6,-,few,CASSLDYEQYF,TGTGCCAGCAGTCTTGATTACGAGCAGTACTTC
TRBJ1-5,TRBV28,-,-,CASIPLSGQPQHF,TGTGCCAGCATCCCGCTTTCTGGTCAGCCCCAGCATTTT
TRBJ2-5,TRBV10-3,-,-,CAISALTSEQETQYF,TGTGCCATCAGTGCTTTAACCAGTGAACAAGAGACCCAGTACTTC
TRBJ2-7,TRBV5-6,-,-,CASSLTESYEQYF,TGTGCCAGCAGCTTGACAGAATCCTACGAGCAGTACTTC
TRBJ2-3,TRBV7-9,-,-,CASSPPVVGTDTQYF,TGTGCCAGCAGCCCGCCGGTAGTTGGCACAGATACGCAGTATTTT
TRBJ1-1,TRBV5-4,TRBD1,-,CASSSDRGYEAFF,TGTGCCAGCAGCTCGGACAGGGGGTATGAAGCTTTCTTT
TRBJ2-1,TRBV23-1,-,-,CASSPSALLAYNEQFF,TGCGCCAGCAGTCCTTCGGCCTTACTGGCCTACAATGAGCAGTTCTTC